The clone carrying this T cell receptor beta chain was counted at least ten times. Its antigen is as yet unknown. The sample is drawn from a study of molecular identifiers for immune sequencing clone quantification. Whole-study findings and limits: Over 99% of effector molecules, yet under 1% of naive-cell molecules, were held by clones above 20 RNA copies.

The germline V and J ends were trimmed by 5 bases and 6 bases, with 17 bases remaining between them. The CDR3 totals 13 residues. Per germline, CDR1 DFQATT and CDR2 SNEGSKA (reference sequence). The authors built bulk TCR libraries by previously described methods with listed TCR primers. TCRdb independently ran MiXCR on the PCR reads; one entry per CDR3 protein. The table has around 460,000 distinct CDR3 sequences, around 25% seen once; the top ten hold under 0.85%. This sequence originates from a human donor in good health. Some libraries in this study had Jurkat cell RNA spiked in. The rearrangement joins TRBV20-1 to TRBJ2-7; D not certain. The sequencing sample was made of naive CD8+ T cells from blood, with Jurkat cell RNA spiked in. Subset here: FACS-sorted CD8+CD4-CCR7+CD45RA+ naive T cells. Written as DNA, the CDR3 is TGCAGTGCTCTCGGGCTAACCCCACTCGAGCAGTACTTC. Residues: CSALGLTPLEQYF.